These T cell receptor beta chains were read from a single sample in a study of radiation and T cells in renal cell carcinoma. TCRdb's table, derived via immunoSEQ multiplex PCR, lists solely in-frame clones and lacks some. The sample has 45,000 to 55,000 clones, less than 85% seen once. The sample in question was blood, obtained from a patient whose treatment included radiotherapy and nephrectomy. The receptors shown here come from a woman aged 70-85 years with renal cell carcinoma. CDR3s include the opening cysteine and the closing phenylalanine or tryptophan. The D gene is left open where the match is weak. Clone size is not always given. Where it is, it says once, few, many or a class for expanded clones.

cdr3_aa: CASSSGLGSWTEAFF
cdr3_nt: TGTGCCAGCAGCTCTGGTTTGGGGAGTTGGACTGAAGCTTTCTTT
clone_size: .
j_call: TRBJ1-1
cdr3_length: 15
v_call: TRBV5-5
d_call: .

cdr3_aa: CASGEDSSQETQYF
cdr3_nt: TGTGCCAGCGGCGAGGATTCGTCCCAAGAGACCCAGTACTTC
clone_size: .
j_call: TRBJ2-5
cdr3_length: 14
v_call: TRBV2
d_call: .

cdr3_aa: CASRETSGTTDTQYF
cdr3_nt: TGCGCCAGCAGAGAGACTAGCGGGACCACAGATACGCAGTATTTT
clone_size: .
j_call: TRBJ2-3
cdr3_length: 15
v_call: TRBV5-1
d_call: TRBD2

cdr3_aa: CASSQPRQANEKLFF
cdr3_nt: TGCGCCAGCAGCCAACCCAGACAGGCTAATGAAAAACTGTTTTTT
clone_size: .
j_call: TRBJ1-4
cdr3_length: 15
v_call: TRBV4-1
d_call: .

cdr3_aa: CASSQALDQPQHF
cdr3_nt: TGTGCCAGCAGCCAAGCTCTGGACCAGCCCCAGCATTTT
clone_size: few
j_call: TRBJ1-5
cdr3_length: 13
v_call: TRBV4-2
d_call: .

cdr3_aa: CASSLRQGGGNTIYF
cdr3_nt: TGCGCCAGCAGCTTGCGACAGGGAGGTGGAAACACCATATATTTT
clone_size: once
j_call: TRBJ1-3
cdr3_length: 15
v_call: TRBV5-1
d_call: TRBD1

cdr3_aa: CASSLGDRDRGYDTF
cdr3_nt: TGCGCCAGCAGCTTGGGGGACCGGGACAGGGGATATGACACCTTC
clone_size: .
j_call: TRBJ1-2
cdr3_length: 15
v_call: TRBV5-1
d_call: TRBD1

cdr3_aa: CASSLNIGSYEQYF
cdr3_nt: TGCGCCAGCAGCTTGAATATTGGGTCCTACGAGCAGTACTTC
clone_size: .
j_call: TRBJ2-7
cdr3_length: 14
v_call: TRBV5-1
d_call: .

cdr3_aa: CASSHPGQTFYEQYF
cdr3_nt: TGCGCCAGCAGCCACCCGGGACAGACCTTCTACGAGCAGTACTTC
clone_size: .
j_call: TRBJ2-7
cdr3_length: 15
v_call: TRBV4-1
d_call: TRBD1

cdr3_aa: CASSPGTGGLNQPQHF
cdr3_nt: TGTGCCAGCAGCCCTGGGACAGGGGGCCTCAATCAGCCCCAGCATTTT
clone_size: .
j_call: TRBJ1-5
cdr3_length: 16
v_call: TRBV9
d_call: TRBD1

cdr3_aa: CASSLAGSTNEKLFF
cdr3_nt: TGCGCCAGCAGCTTGGCAGGGTCAACTAATGAAAAACTGTTTTTT
clone_size: .
j_call: TRBJ1-4
cdr3_length: 15
v_call: TRBV5-1
d_call: .

cdr3_aa: CASSTGTSTDTQYF
cdr3_nt: TGCGCCAGCAGCACCGGGACTAGCACAGATACGCAGTATTTT
clone_size: .
j_call: TRBJ2-3
cdr3_length: 14
v_call: TRBV5-1
d_call: .

cdr3_aa: CASSLAGLAREQYF
cdr3_nt: TGTGCCAGCAGCTTAGCGGGACTAGCGAGGGAGCAGTACTTC
clone_size: .
j_call: TRBJ2-7
cdr3_length: 14
v_call: TRBV7-9
d_call: TRBD2

cdr3_aa: CAWRGGEGQETQYF
cdr3_nt: TGTGCCTGGAGAGGGGGAGAGGGTCAAGAGACCCAGTACTTC
clone_size: .
j_call: TRBJ2-5
cdr3_length: 14
v_call: TRBV30
d_call: .

cdr3_aa: CSAPTGGEAFF
cdr3_nt: TGCAGTGCCCCCACGGGGGGTGAAGCTTTCTTT
clone_size: .
j_call: TRBJ1-1
cdr3_length: 11
v_call: TRBV20-1
d_call: .

cdr3_aa: CASRKAGGPTDTQYF
cdr3_nt: TGTGCCAGCAGGAAAGCGGGAGGGCCAACAGATACGCAGTATTTT
clone_size: .
j_call: TRBJ2-3
cdr3_length: 15
v_call: TRBV2
d_call: TRBD2

cdr3_aa: CASSYGSGQPQHF
cdr3_nt: TGTGCCAGCAGTTATGGGTCGGGGCAGCCCCAGCATTTT
clone_size: .
j_call: TRBJ1-5
cdr3_length: 13
v_call: TRBV6-6
d_call: .

cdr3_aa: CASSLQGESYEQYF
cdr3_nt: TGTGCCAGCAGCTTACAGGGGGAGTCCTACGAGCAGTACTTC
clone_size: .
j_call: TRBJ2-7
cdr3_length: 14
v_call: TRBV7-3
d_call: TRBD1

cdr3_aa: CASRGDRGGTDTQYF
cdr3_nt: TGTGCCAGCAGAGGGGACAGGGGAGGGACAGATACGCAGTATTTT
clone_size: .
j_call: TRBJ2-3
cdr3_length: 15
v_call: TRBV2
d_call: TRBD1

cdr3_aa: CASSAGTSGVETQYF
cdr3_nt: TGTGCCAGCAGCGCCGGGACTAGCGGGGTCGAGACCCAGTACTTC
clone_size: .
j_call: TRBJ2-5
cdr3_length: 15
v_call: TRBV5-4
d_call: TRBD2

cdr3_aa: CATSRDMTGANEKLFF
cdr3_nt: TGTGCCACCAGCAGAGACATGACAGGGGCTAATGAAAAACTGTTTTTT
clone_size: once
j_call: TRBJ1-4
cdr3_length: 16
v_call: TRBV15
d_call: TRBD1

cdr3_aa: CASRLGRKELVWFF
cdr3_nt: TGTGCCAGCCGCCTGGGACGTAAGGAGTTAGTGTGGTTCTTC
clone_size: once
j_call: TRBJ2-1
cdr3_length: 14
v_call: TRBV6-5
d_call: .

cdr3_aa: CASSGTSGNTGELFF
cdr3_nt: TGCGCCAGCAGCGGGACTAGCGGTAACACCGGGGAGCTGTTTTTT
clone_size: few
j_call: TRBJ2-2
cdr3_length: 15
v_call: TRBV5-1
d_call: TRBD2

cdr3_aa: CASSIRQGGYNEQFF
cdr3_nt: TGTGCCAGTAGTATAAGACAGGGCGGCTACAATGAGCAGTTCTTC
clone_size: .
j_call: TRBJ2-1
cdr3_length: 15
v_call: TRBV19
d_call: TRBD1

cdr3_aa: CASTTVDRGNQPQHF
cdr3_nt: TGTGCCAGTACCACAGTAGACAGGGGAAATCAGCCCCAGCATTTT
clone_size: .
j_call: TRBJ1-5
cdr3_length: 15
v_call: TRBV19
d_call: TRBD1

cdr3_aa: CASSLGTGGFSSYEQYF
cdr3_nt: TGTGCCAGCAGCCTCGGGACAGGGGGCTTCAGCTCCTACGAGCAGTACTTC
clone_size: .
j_call: TRBJ2-7
cdr3_length: 17
v_call: TRBV7-9
d_call: TRBD1

cdr3_aa: CASSYSVFLGAYEQYF
cdr3_nt: TGTGCCAGCAGTTACTCTGTCTTTCTAGGGGCCTACGAGCAGTACTTC
clone_size: .
j_call: TRBJ2-7
cdr3_length: 16
v_call: TRBV6-5
d_call: .

cdr3_aa: CASSLGRFYNSPLHF
cdr3_nt: TGTGCCAGCAGCTTAGGCAGATTCTATAATTCACCCCTCCACTTT
clone_size: .
j_call: TRBJ1-6
cdr3_length: 15
v_call: TRBV7-2
d_call: .

cdr3_aa: CAIRDRSQETQYF
cdr3_nt: TGTGCCATCAGGGACAGGTCCCAAGAGACCCAGTACTTC
clone_size: .
j_call: TRBJ2-5
cdr3_length: 13
v_call: TRBV10-3
d_call: TRBD1

cdr3_aa: CSADGGPSTDTQYF
cdr3_nt: TGCAGCGCTGATGGAGGGCCTAGCACAGATACGCAGTATTTT
clone_size: .
j_call: TRBJ2-3
cdr3_length: 14
v_call: TRBV29-1
d_call: .

cdr3_aa: CASSSSGANVLTF
cdr3_nt: TGTGCCAGTAGTTCAAGTGGGGCCAACGTCCTGACTTTC
clone_size: .
j_call: TRBJ2-6
cdr3_length: 13
v_call: TRBV19
d_call: .

cdr3_aa: CATSSRQDNQPQHF
cdr3_nt: TGTGCCACCAGCAGTCGGCAGGACAATCAGCCCCAGCATTTT
clone_size: .
j_call: TRBJ1-5
cdr3_length: 14
v_call: TRBV15
d_call: .

cdr3_aa: CASSSFARVGTDTQYF
cdr3_nt: TGTGCCAGCAGCTCCTTTGCGAGAGTGGGGACAGATACGCAGTATTTT
clone_size: .
j_call: TRBJ2-3
cdr3_length: 16
v_call: TRBV7-2
d_call: .

cdr3_aa: CASSETANYGYTF
cdr3_nt: TGTGCCAGCAGTGAAACGGCGAACTATGGCTACACCTTC
clone_size: .
j_call: TRBJ1-2
cdr3_length: 13
v_call: TRBV2
d_call: .

cdr3_aa: CSVLGQGFYTEAFF
cdr3_nt: TGCAGCGTGCTCGGACAGGGGTTTTACACTGAAGCTTTCTTT
clone_size: few
j_call: TRBJ1-1
cdr3_length: 14
v_call: TRBV29-1
d_call: TRBD1

cdr3_aa: CASRPPGRKNTEAFF
cdr3_nt: TGTGCCAGCAGGCCCCCGGGTAGGAAGAACACTGAAGCTTTCTTT
clone_size: .
j_call: TRBJ1-1
cdr3_length: 15
v_call: TRBV6-5
d_call: .

cdr3_aa: CASSSFSSYEQYF
cdr3_nt: TGTGCCAGCAGTTCCTTTAGCTCCTACGAGCAGTACTTC
clone_size: .
j_call: TRBJ2-7
cdr3_length: 13
v_call: TRBV27
d_call: .

cdr3_aa: CASSSGGLAKETQYF
cdr3_nt: TGCGCCAGCAGCAGCGGTGGACTAGCGAAGGAGACCCAGTACTTC
clone_size: .
j_call: TRBJ2-5
cdr3_length: 15
v_call: TRBV5-1
d_call: TRBD2

cdr3_aa: CASSLAGGFHEQFF
cdr3_nt: TGTGCCAGCAGCCTCGCAGGGGGCTTCCATGAGCAGTTCTTC
clone_size: .
j_call: TRBJ2-1
cdr3_length: 14
v_call: TRBV14
d_call: TRBD1

cdr3_aa: CASSHGGYTEAFF
cdr3_nt: TGCGCCAGCAGCCACGGAGGGTACACTGAAGCTTTCTTT
clone_size: .
j_call: TRBJ1-1
cdr3_length: 13
v_call: TRBV5-1
d_call: .

cdr3_aa: CASSAGLSGNTIYF
cdr3_nt: TGTGCCAGCAGCGCAGGCCTCTCTGGAAACACCATATATTTT
clone_size: .
j_call: TRBJ1-3
cdr3_length: 14
v_call: TRBV7-3
d_call: .

cdr3_aa: CASRAGTAHNSPLHF
cdr3_nt: TGTGCCAGCAGGGCCGGGACGGCCCATAATTCACCCCTCCACTTT
clone_size: .
j_call: TRBJ1-6
cdr3_length: 15
v_call: TRBV6-5
d_call: .

cdr3_aa: CASRGTGGSWTQYF
cdr3_nt: TGTGCCAGCCGAGGGACAGGGGGTTCATGGACCCAGTACTTC
clone_size: .
j_call: TRBJ2-5
cdr3_length: 14
v_call: TRBV6-5
d_call: TRBD1

cdr3_aa: CASSTGVGDTEAFF
cdr3_nt: TGTGCCAGTAGTACCGGGGTCGGGGACACTGAAGCTTTCTTT
clone_size: .
j_call: TRBJ1-1
cdr3_length: 14
v_call: TRBV19
d_call: .

cdr3_aa: CASSEGTGLGDNSPLHF
cdr3_nt: TGTGCCAGCAGTGAAGGGACAGGGTTAGGCGATAATTCACCCCTCCACTTT
clone_size: .
j_call: TRBJ1-6
cdr3_length: 17
v_call: TRBV2
d_call: TRBD1

cdr3_aa: CAISGSSGFAPQHF
cdr3_nt: TGTGCCATCAGTGGAAGTAGTGGCTTTGCGCCCCAGCATTTT
clone_size: .
j_call: TRBJ1-5
cdr3_length: 14
v_call: TRBV10-3
d_call: .

cdr3_aa: CAISPRTANTGELFF
cdr3_nt: TGTGCCATCTCCCCGAGGACAGCGAACACCGGGGAGCTGTTTTTT
clone_size: .
j_call: TRBJ2-2
cdr3_length: 15
v_call: TRBV10-3
d_call: .

cdr3_aa: CASSLDQNYEQYF
cdr3_nt: TGCGCCAGCAGCTTGGACCAAAACTACGAGCAGTACTTC
clone_size: .
j_call: TRBJ2-7
cdr3_length: 13
v_call: TRBV5-1
d_call: .

cdr3_aa: CASSQEQGYGYTF
cdr3_nt: TGTGCCAGCTCCCAGGAACAGGGCTATGGCTACACCTTC
clone_size: .
j_call: TRBJ1-2
cdr3_length: 13
v_call: TRBV18
d_call: .

cdr3_aa: CASSRVVSYEQYF
cdr3_nt: TGTGCCAGCAGCCGAGTCGTATCCTACGAGCAGTACTTC
clone_size: few
j_call: TRBJ2-7
cdr3_length: 13
v_call: TRBV7-6
d_call: .